One sample yielded the 2 T cell receptor beta chains listed below, sequenced in a study of CD8 T cells in ankylosing spondylitis (dated 2017 in TCRdb). The library was generated by 5' RACE. This sample was sequenced with an Illumina HiSeq 2500. The raw public data were reprocessed by TCRdb itself: fastp quality trimming at Q25, MiXCR clonotype calling, in-frame beta chains only. CDR3 protein sequences are deduplicated, and each keeps its most common genes and DNA. Present in this sample are some 150,000 distinct CDR3 sequences, around 45% of which were seen just once. Together, the top ten hold around 15% of the sample. Sequenced sample: synovial fluid, either unsorted or a sorted T cell fraction (not recorded which). The receptors originated from a male donor with ankylosing spondylitis.

This clonotype was counted only a few times. This chain links TRBV6-4 with TRBJ1-2; 8 nucleotides match TRBD1. The V segment lost 3 bases and the J segment 4 bases; nucleotides outside the gene matches: 4. Germline CDR1 reads MRHNA; CDR2 reads SNTAGT. The CDR3 totals 14 residues. The CDR3 region is CASSETGDSYGYTF. The CDR3 DNA sequence: TGTGCCAGCAGTGAGACAGGGGATAGCTATGGCTACACCTTC.

This clonotype was seen a handful of times. The chain has TRBV4-2 and TRBJ2-1; TRBD1 matches at 8 bases. V was pared by 0 bases and J by 0 bases, with 16 bases of the junction left unmatched. CDR1 and CDR2 from the germline V gene are LGHNA and YNFKEQ. The CDR3 runs 21 residues. Written as DNA, the CDR3 is TGTGCCAGCAGCCAAGATTTTATGGACAGGGTAGTGTCGCGCTCCTACAATGAGCAGTTCTTC. This sequence encodes CASSQDFMDRVVSRSYNEQFF.